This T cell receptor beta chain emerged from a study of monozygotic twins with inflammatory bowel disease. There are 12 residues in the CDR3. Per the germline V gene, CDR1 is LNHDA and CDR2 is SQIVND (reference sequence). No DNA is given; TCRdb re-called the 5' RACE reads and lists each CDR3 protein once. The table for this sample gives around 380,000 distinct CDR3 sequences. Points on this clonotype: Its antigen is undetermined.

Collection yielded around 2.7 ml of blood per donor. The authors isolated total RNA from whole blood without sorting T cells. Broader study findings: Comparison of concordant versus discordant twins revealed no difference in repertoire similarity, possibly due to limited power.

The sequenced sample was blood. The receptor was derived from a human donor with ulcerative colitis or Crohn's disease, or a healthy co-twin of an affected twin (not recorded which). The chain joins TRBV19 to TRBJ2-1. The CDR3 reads CASQAGWGEQFF.